This T cell receptor (beta chain) was recorded in a study of Graves' ophthalmopathy and Graves' hyperthyroidism. General observations from the study: The blood repertoire also included most expanded thyroid clonotypes above 0.001 frequency.

Certain patients, namely those with other autoimmune diseases, uncontrolled infections, pregnancy or lactation, were excluded. Amplification targeted the TCR beta CDR3 regions, with RNA transcripts as the source material. The first round was an RT-PCR with HTBI primers, and the second round was a multiplex PCR. TCRdb independently ran MiXCR on the multiplex PCR reads; one entry per CDR3 protein. This sample has about 740,000 distinct CDR3 sequences, with roughly two fifths found just once. For this clonotype: Its antigen is not known. A much larger clone lies a single base off, so this may be a read error.

The germline CDR1 and CDR2 sequences are ENHRY and SYGVKD. V lost 6 bases and J lost 0; bases outside the gene matches: 8. The CDR3 runs 16 residues. This chain uses TRBV10-3 with TRBJ1-1, with 9 bases identical to TRBD1. The TCR sequence derives from an adult man with Graves' ophthalmopathy. The sequenced sample was peripheral blood. CDR3 nucleotide sequence: TGTGCCATCAGCTCCGGGACAGGGAATCTGAACACTGAAGCTTTCTTT. Encoded protein: CAISSGTGNLNTEAFF.